This T cell receptor beta chain is drawn from a study of patients and donors after allogeneic stem cell transplantation (TCRdb year 2020). Library prep was done by RT-PCR. Sequencing was carried out with a NextSeq 550. TCRdb passed the public sequencing reads through fastp at Q25 and MiXCR, retaining productive beta sequences. Duplicate CDR3 protein sequences are folded into a single record with the most common DNA and genes. The sample table shows about 110,000 distinct CDR3 sequences, and around 36% are seen once. The biggest ten clones account for 25% to 35% of the sample. CDR3 length: 15 amino acids, cysteine to phenylalanine. Of the read, only the CDR3 DNA is kept; its 45 bases are in frame from base 1. CDR1 and CDR2 (SGHDT, YYEEEE) derive from the germline V gene. Ends trimmed: V by 5 bases, J by 4 bases; bases unmatched to a gene: 8. This clonotype has just a few counts. It has no known antigen specificity. Per-base quality was not reported, and no clone a single base away is much larger than it.

The TCR comes from a human donor who was either an allogeneic HSCT recipient or a stem cell or donor lymphocyte infusion donor (not recorded which). It is not recorded whose cells these are; they may come from a transplant donor. The chain employs TRBV5-6 and TRBJ2-5, with TRBD2 matching 10 junction bases. Sequenced input: blood, either unsorted or a sorted T cell fraction (not recorded which). The DNA is as follows: TGTGCCAGCAGAGCCTTCGGACTAGCGGCAGAGACCCAGTACTTC. Its protein is CASRAFGLAAETQYF.